This TCR beta chain was identified in a study of T cell responses to AZD1222 COVID-19 vaccine. Broader study findings: Females made up more of the donors, who were largely white British, and clonal diversity may have come out too low. Recipients of two AZD1222 doses showed rising Spike-specific TCR breadth and depth. In the spike-specific TCR repertoire, nearly half reportedly target unmutated variant regions.

Germline V CDR1 and CDR2: LGHDT, YNNKEL (reference sequence). The V gene lost 2 bases and the J gene lost 7 bases, with 6 bases spanning the gap. The CDR3 sequence is 12 residues long. Data came from immunoSEQ multiplex PCR; TCRdb stores just in-frame clones and leaves some out. Here the sample spans roughly 150,000 clones, approximately 90% being singletons. As regards this clone: Its target is unknown. The same CDR3 is also encoded by other DNA sequences in this sample.

This receptor was taken from an adult in good health. The chain couples TRBV3-1 (or the pseudogene TRBV3-2) to TRBJ2-1; D unclear. The sequenced sample was peripheral blood, obtained on day 0 of AZD1222 vaccination. The CDR3 protein is CASSQLGNEQFF. CDR3 in DNA: TGTGCCAGCAGCCAACTAGGGAATGAGCAGTTCTTC.